The present entry profiles one TCR beta chain with its context. Antigen specificity is unknown. Clones were read by immunoSEQ multiplex PCR, and TCRdb kept only the in-frame ones, dropping some. There are under 110,000 clones in the sample; 90% occur only once, and 1.3% lies in the top ten. From germline, CDR1 is SGHRS and CDR2 YFSETQ. This CDR3 is built from 15 residues. Trimming cost V 0 bases and J 2 bases, with 11 bases left between them. The data belong to a study of T cell responses to AZD1222 COVID-19 vaccine. Findings of the study overall: Donors skewed white British and female; clonal diversity was possibly underestimated.

The sequence came from an adult in good health. The sample was peripheral blood, taken on day 0 of AZD1222 vaccination. The chain uses TRBV5-1 and TRBJ1-2; D is possibly TRBD1 (5 bases). CDR3 coding DNA: TGCGCCAGCAGCTTGGCCGGGGGAACGAACTATGGCTACACCTTC. This encodes CASSLAGGTNYGYTF. Full variable domain (outside the CDR3, taken from reference TRBV5-1 and TRBJ1-2): KAGVTQTPRYLIKTRGQQVTLSCSPISGHRSVSWYQQTPGQGLQFLFEYFSETQRNKGNFPGRFSGRQFSNSRSEMNVSTLELGDSALYLCASSLAGGTNYGYTFGSGTRLTVV.